The rows below give T cell receptor beta chains drawn from one sample of a study of T cell changes during pregnancy in multiple sclerosis. Only in-frame clones appear in the TCRdb table, and some are missing; sequencing was by immunoSEQ multiplex PCR. The data contain roughly 100,000 clones, about 90% of them singletons. The specimen was peripheral blood, collected after pregnancy. Every receptor here comes from a female donor with multiple sclerosis, enrolled in a pregnancy study. The CDR3 runs from the conserved cysteine through the conserved F or W. Each record gives: D gene, J gene, V gene, clone size, CDR3 DNA, CDR3 protein. D genes are given only for firm matches. Rows may omit the clone size; those that give it use once, few, many or a size class.

. | TRBJ1-5 | TRBV10-3 | . | TGTGCCATCAGTGATCGGGGGAATGGCAATCAGCCCCAGCATTTT | CAISDRGNGNQPQHF
TRBD1 | TRBJ1-5 | TRBV18 | . | TGTGCCAGCTCACCTGGACAGGCCGATAGCAATCAGCCCCAGCATTTT | CASSPGQADSNQPQHF
. | TRBJ1-4 | TRBV19 | . | TGTGCCAGTAGTATAATAGCCGCCAGAGGACTGTTTTTT | CASSIIAARGLFF
TRBD2 | TRBJ2-5 | TRBV25-1 | . | TGTGCCAGCGATGGGACTAGCGGGAGGATCTCGTACCAAGAGACCCAGTACTTC | CASDGTSGRISYQETQYF
TRBD1 | TRBJ2-7 | TRBV29-1 | . | TGCAGCGTTGCCAGAGGACAGGGCTTACTCGAGCAGTACTTC | CSVARGQGLLEQYF
TRBD1 | TRBJ1-6 | TRBV5-6 | . | TGTGCCAGCAGCTGGGGTGTAGGGGGCGCTTATAATTCACCCCTCCACTTT | CASSWGVGGAYNSPLHF
TRBD1 | TRBJ2-7 | TRBV10-3 | . | TGTGCCATCAGACGGGCGGGGACAGGGGATATGTCCTACGAGCAGTACTTC | CAIRRAGTGDMSYEQYF
. | TRBJ2-7 | TRBV6-5 | . | TGTGCCAGCCAAGACACGGCATACGAGCAGTACTTC | CASQDTAYEQYF
TRBD1 | TRBJ1-1 | TRBV19 | . | TGTGCCAGTAGTCTCTTTAGGACAGGGGGCATGAACACTGAAGCTTTCTTT | CASSLFRTGGMNTEAFF
TRBD2 | TRBJ2-7 | TRBV5-1 | . | TGCGCCAGCAGCTTGAGTAGACTAGCGGGCGGAGAGCAGTACTTC | CASSLSRLAGGEQYF
TRBD1 | TRBJ2-2 | TRBV11-2 | . | TGTGCCAGCAGCCTACAGGGGTTAAGGGGCGGGGAGCTGTTTTTT | CASSLQGLRGGELFF
. | TRBJ2-7 | TRBV27 | . | TGTGCCAGCAGTTTATCTCCAAATCCCTACGAGCAGTACTTC | CASSLSPNPYEQYF
. | TRBJ1-3 | TRBV2 | . | TGTGCCAGCAGTTTGATCCCGCAGGGCACCATATATTTT | CASSLIPQGTIYF
TRBD2 | TRBJ2-7 | TRBV10-3 | . | TGTGCCATCATGAGTTCTAGCGGGGTAGGATCCTACGAGCAGTACTTC | CAIMSSSGVGSYEQYF
. | TRBJ2-1 | TRBV6-5 | . | TGTGCCAGCAGTTACGTGGACAGCCCGTACAATGAGCAGTTCTTC | CASSYVDSPYNEQFF
TRBD2 | TRBJ2-3 | TRBV28 | . | TGTGCCAGCAGTCACCTAGGGTCCTCGATCGTGCTCGGGGGGGATACGCAGTATTTT | CASSHLGSSIVLGGDTQYF
TRBD1 | TRBJ1-2 | TRBV11-2 | . | TGTGCCAGCAGCTTGTACCGGGACAGGGGGCGCAGAGGCTACACCTTC | CASSLYRDRGRRGYTF
. | TRBJ1-4 | TRBV28 | once | TGTGCCAGCATCCAGCGGGGGCTCCGGGAACTGTTTTTT | CASIQRGLRELFF
TRBD1 | TRBJ1-5 | TRBV7-9 | . | TGTGCCAGCAGCGGGGGGGACAGGGACAATCAGCCCCAGCATTTT | CASSGGDRDNQPQHF
. | TRBJ2-7 | TRBV6-5 | . | TGTGCCAGCACCCGGGGAGGGGGCTACGAGCAGTACTTC | CASTRGGGYEQYF
TRBD1 | TRBJ1-1 | TRBV19 | once | TGTGCCAGTAGTCATCAGGGGGCCGTGGCTGAAGCTTTCTTT | CASSHQGAVAEAFF
. | TRBJ1-5 | TRBV5-8 | . | TGTGCCAGCAGCCGATATCAGCAGTGGGCGAAGGCCAATCAGCCCCAGCATTTT | CASSRYQQWAKANQPQHF
TRBD2 | TRBJ2-3 | TRBV7-3 | . | TGTGCCAGCAGCTTAGCAACGGGGGGGAGTCAATCGGTCACAGATACGCAGTATTTT | CASSLATGGSQSVTDTQYF
. | TRBJ1-2 | TRBV1 | . | TGCACCAGCAGCCAACGGAGGGATGGCTACACCTTC | CTSSQRRDGYTF
. | TRBJ1-5 | TRBV5-1 | . | TGCGCCAGCAGCTTGGGTGCAGGGAGCAATCAGCCCCAGCATTTT | CASSLGAGSNQPQHF
. | TRBJ1-1 | TRBV7-9 | . | TGTGCCAGCAGCTCAACTACAGGGCAGAACACTGAAGCTTTCTTT | CASSSTTGQNTEAFF
TRBD2 | TRBJ2-1 | TRBV7-8 | . | TGTGCCAGCAGCTTAGGTTCGGGAGGTTCGAACAATGAGCAGTTCTTC | CASSLGSGGSNNEQFF
. | TRBJ2-5 | TRBV7-9 | once | TGTGCCAGCGTCAGGGGAGGGCAAGAGACCCAGTACTTC | CASVRGGQETQYF
. | TRBJ2-1 | TRBV5-1 | . | TGCGCCAGCAGCTATCACCTAGAGCAGTTCTTC | CASSYHLEQFF
TRBD2 | TRBJ2-5 | TRBV4-3 | . | TGCGCCAGCAGCCCCCTGGGACTAGCGGGGGGGCAGGGGGAGACCCAGTACTTC | CASSPLGLAGGQGETQYF
. | TRBJ1-2 | TRBV2 | . | TGTGCCAGCAGTGAGACAGGCTACACCTTC | CASSETGYTF
. | TRBJ1-5 | TRBV28 | . | TGTGCCAGCCTATCGGGAGCTAGCAATCAGCCCCAGCATTTT | CASLSGASNQPQHF
TRBD1 | TRBJ2-3 | TRBV4-3 | . | TGCGCCAGCAGCCAAGATCTAGGGCAGGGGGCAGATACGCAGTATTTT | CASSQDLGQGADTQYF
. | TRBJ2-5 | TRBV5-1 | . | TGCGCCAGCCTTGACAGTGGGCAGGAGACCCAGTACTTC | CASLDSGQETQYF
. | TRBJ2-3 | TRBV7-2 | . | TGTGCCAGCAGGCGGGGGCCCCGCACAGATACGCAGTATTTT | CASRRGPRTDTQYF
TRBD1 | TRBJ2-5 | TRBV9 | . | TGTGCCAGCAGCGTGAGGGGAGACAGGGCCCAAGAGACCCAGTACTTC | CASSVRGDRAQETQYF
TRBD1 | TRBJ2-7 | TRBV5-4 | . | TGTGCCAGCAGTCAGAGACAGGGAACCTACGAGCAGTACTTC | CASSQRQGTYEQYF
TRBD2 | TRBJ2-2 | TRBV9 | . | TGTGCCAGCAGCGTAGCAGCGGGAGGGACCGGGGAGCTGTTTTTT | CASSVAAGGTGELFF
. | TRBJ2-3 | TRBV13 | . | TGTGCCAGCAGCTTAGAGGGGAGGGATACGCAGTATTTT | CASSLEGRDTQYF
TRBD1 | TRBJ1-1 | TRBV9 | . | TGTGCCAGCAGCGTAGCCACAGGGGGCCTCGGCACTGAAGCTTTCTTT | CASSVATGGLGTEAFF
. | TRBJ2-4 | TRBV18 | . | TGTGCCAGCTCACCACTGGGAGAGGCCAAAAACATTCAGTACTTC | CASSPLGEAKNIQYF
. | TRBJ2-3 | TRBV29-1 | . | TGCAGCGTAGATCGCCAGGCAGATACGCAGTATTTT | CSVDRQADTQYF
. | TRBJ2-5 | TRBV20-1 | . | TGCAGTGCTGACACAGGGGAGACCCAGTACTTC | CSADTGETQYF
TRBD1 | TRBJ2-1 | TRBV2 | . | TGTGCCAGCGGTCCGGGGACAGGGTACTACAATGAGCAGTTCTTC | CASGPGTGYYNEQFF
TRBD2 | TRBJ2-7 | TRBV7-3 | . | TGTGCCAACAGCTTATGGGGGAGGGCCGTCTACGAGCAGTACTTC | CANSLWGRAVYEQYF
. | TRBJ1-4 | TRBV6-1 | . | TGTGCCAGCAGCGAACCGACGGGAGTGACTGAAAAACTGTTTTTT | CASSEPTGVTEKLFF
. | TRBJ1-1 | TRBV11-2 | . | TGTGCCAGCAGCTTAGGGCAGGGAGGCACTGAAGCTTTCTTT | CASSLGQGGTEAFF
. | TRBJ2-7 | TRBV2 | . | TGTGCCAGCAGTTTACAGGTCTACGAGCAGTACTTC | CASSLQVYEQYF